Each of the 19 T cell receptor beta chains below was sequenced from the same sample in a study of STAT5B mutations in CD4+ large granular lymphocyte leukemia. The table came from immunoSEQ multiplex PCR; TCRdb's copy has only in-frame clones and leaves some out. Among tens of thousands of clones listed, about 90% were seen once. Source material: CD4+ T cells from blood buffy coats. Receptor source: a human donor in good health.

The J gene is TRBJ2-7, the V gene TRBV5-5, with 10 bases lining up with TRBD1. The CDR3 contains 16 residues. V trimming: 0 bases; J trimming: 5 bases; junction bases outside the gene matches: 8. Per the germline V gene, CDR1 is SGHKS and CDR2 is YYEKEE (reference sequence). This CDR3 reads CASSLEPGTGVNEQYF. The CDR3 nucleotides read TGTGCCAGCAGCTTGGAGCCCGGGACAGGGGTAAACGAGCAGTACTTC.

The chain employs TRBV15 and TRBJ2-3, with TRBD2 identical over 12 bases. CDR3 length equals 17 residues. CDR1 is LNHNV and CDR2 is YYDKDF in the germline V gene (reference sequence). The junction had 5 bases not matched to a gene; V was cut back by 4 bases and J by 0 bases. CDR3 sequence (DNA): TGTGCCACCAGCAAAGGGACTAGCGGGTCTAGCACAGATACGCAGTATTTT. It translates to CATSKGTSGSSTDTQYF.

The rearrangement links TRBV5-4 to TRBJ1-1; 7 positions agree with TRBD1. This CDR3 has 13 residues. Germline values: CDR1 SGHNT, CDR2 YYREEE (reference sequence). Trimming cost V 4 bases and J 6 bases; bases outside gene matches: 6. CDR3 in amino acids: CASSVRQGPEAFF. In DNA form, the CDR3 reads TGTGCCAGCAGCGTCCGACAGGGCCCTGAAGCTTTCTTT.

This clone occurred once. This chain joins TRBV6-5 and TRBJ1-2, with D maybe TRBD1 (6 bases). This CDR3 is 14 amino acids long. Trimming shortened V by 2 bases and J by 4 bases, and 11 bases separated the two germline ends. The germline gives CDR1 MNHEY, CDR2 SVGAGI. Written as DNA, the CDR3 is TGTGCCAGCAGTTACGGAACAGGGACCTATGGCTACACCTTC. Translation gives CASSYGTGTYGYTF.

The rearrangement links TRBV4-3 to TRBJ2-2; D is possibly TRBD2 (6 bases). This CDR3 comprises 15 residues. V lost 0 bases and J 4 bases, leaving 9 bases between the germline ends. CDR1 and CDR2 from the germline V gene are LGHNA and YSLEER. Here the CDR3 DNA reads TGCGCCAGCAGCCAAGATACGGGAGCCACCGGGGAGCTGTTTTTT. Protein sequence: CASSQDTGATGELFF.

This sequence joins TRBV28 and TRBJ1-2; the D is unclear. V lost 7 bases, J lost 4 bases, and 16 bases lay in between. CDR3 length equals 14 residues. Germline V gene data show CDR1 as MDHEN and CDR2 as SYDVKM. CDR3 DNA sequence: TGTGCCAGCACCCCTTCCCGGGCGGCCTATGGCTACACCTTC. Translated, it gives CASTPSRAAYGYTF.

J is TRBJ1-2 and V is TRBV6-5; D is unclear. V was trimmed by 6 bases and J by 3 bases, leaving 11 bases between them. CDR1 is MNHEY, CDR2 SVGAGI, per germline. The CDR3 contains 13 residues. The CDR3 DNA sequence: TGTGCCAGCAGCGCGACCTGGGACTATGGCTACACCTTC. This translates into CASSATWDYGYTF.

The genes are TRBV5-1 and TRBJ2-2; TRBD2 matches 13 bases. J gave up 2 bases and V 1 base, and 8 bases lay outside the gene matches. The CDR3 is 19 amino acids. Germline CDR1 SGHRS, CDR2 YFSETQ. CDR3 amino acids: CASSLSATSGRTNTGELFF. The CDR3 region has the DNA TGCGCCAGCAGCTTGAGTGCGACTAGCGGGAGGACAAACACCGGGGAGCTGTTTTTT.

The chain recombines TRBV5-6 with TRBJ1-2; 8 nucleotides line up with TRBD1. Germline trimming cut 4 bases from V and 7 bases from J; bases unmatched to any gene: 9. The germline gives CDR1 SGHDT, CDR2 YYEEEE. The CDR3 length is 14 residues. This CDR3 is CASSELSGGGGYTF. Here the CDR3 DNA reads TGTGCCAGCAGCGAACTATCAGGGGGCGGTGGCTACACCTTC.

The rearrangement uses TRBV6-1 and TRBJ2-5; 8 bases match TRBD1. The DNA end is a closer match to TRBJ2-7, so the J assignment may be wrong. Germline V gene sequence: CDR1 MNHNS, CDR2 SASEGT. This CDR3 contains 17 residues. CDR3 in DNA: TGTGCCAGCAGTGAAATGAAATTCGGGACAGGATCCTACGAGCAGTACTTC. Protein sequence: CASSEMKFGTGSYEQYF.

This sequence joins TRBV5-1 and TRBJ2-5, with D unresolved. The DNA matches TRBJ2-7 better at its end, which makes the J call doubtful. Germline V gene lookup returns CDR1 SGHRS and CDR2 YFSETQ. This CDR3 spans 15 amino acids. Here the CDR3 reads CASSLARASSYEQYF. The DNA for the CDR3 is TGCGCCAGCAGCTTGGCCCGGGCTTCCTCCTACGAGCAGTACTTC.

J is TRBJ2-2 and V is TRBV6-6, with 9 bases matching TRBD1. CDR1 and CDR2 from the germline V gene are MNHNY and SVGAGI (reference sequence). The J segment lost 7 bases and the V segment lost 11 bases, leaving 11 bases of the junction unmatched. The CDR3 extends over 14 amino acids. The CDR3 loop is CAASGTGRVGELFF. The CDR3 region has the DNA TGTGCCGCCTCCGGGACAGGGCGGGTCGGGGAGCTGTTTTTT.

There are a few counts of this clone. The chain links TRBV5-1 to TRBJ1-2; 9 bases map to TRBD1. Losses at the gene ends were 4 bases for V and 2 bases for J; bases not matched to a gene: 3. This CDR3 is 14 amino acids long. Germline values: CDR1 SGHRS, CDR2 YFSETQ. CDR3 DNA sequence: TGCGCCAGCAGCCAGGGACAGGGAAACTATGGCTACACCTTC. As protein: CASSQGQGNYGYTF.

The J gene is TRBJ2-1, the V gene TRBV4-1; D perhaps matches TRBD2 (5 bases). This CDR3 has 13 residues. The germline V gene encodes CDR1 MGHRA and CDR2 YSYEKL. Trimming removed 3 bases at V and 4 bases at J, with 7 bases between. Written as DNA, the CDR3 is TGCGCCAGCAGCCAGACTACATACAATGAGCAGTTCTTC. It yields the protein CASSQTTYNEQFF.

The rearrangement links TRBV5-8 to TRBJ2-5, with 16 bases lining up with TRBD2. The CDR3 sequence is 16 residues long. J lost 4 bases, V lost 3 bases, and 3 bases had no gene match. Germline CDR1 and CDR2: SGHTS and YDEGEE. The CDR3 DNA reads TGTGCCAGCAGCTCAGGGACTAGCGGGAGGGCAGAGACCCAGTACTTC. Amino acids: CASSSGTSGRAETQYF.

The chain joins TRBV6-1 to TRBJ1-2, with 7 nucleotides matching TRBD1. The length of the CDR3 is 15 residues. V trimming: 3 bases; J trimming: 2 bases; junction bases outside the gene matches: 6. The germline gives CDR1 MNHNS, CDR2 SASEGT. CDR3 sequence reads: CASSDGRQGNYGYTF. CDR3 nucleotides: TGTGCCAGCAGTGATGGGAGACAGGGAAACTATGGCTACACCTTC.

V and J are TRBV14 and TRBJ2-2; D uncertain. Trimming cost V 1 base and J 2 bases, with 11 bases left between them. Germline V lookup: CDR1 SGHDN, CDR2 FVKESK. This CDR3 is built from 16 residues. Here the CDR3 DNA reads TGTGCCAGCAGCCAAGCGGGCAGTCCCAACACCGGGGAGCTGTTTTTT. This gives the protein CASSQAGSPNTGELFF.

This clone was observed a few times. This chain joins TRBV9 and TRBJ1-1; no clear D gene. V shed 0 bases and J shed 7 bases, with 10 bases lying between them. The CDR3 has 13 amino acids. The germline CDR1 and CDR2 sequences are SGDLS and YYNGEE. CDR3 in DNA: TGTGCCAGCAGCGTAGGGTCCAGCGGTGAAGCTTTCTTT. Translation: CASSVGSSGEAFF.

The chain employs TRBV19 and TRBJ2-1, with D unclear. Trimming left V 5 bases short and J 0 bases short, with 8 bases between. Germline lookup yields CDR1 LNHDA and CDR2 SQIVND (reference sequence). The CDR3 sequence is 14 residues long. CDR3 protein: CASSSGFSYNEQFF. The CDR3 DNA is TGTGCCAGTAGTTCTGGATTCTCCTACAATGAGCAGTTCTTC.